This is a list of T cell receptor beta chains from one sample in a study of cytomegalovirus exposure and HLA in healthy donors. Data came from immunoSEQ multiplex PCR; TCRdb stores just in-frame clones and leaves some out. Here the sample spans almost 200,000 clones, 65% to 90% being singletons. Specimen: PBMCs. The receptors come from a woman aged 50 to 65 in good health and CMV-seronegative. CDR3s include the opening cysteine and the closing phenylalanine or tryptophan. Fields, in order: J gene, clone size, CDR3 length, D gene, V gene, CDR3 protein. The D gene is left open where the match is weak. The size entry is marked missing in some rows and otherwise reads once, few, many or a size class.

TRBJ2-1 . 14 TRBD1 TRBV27 CASSYGTGYNEQFF
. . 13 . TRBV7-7 CASSLEQSHEQYF
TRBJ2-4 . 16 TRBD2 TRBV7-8 CASSLAGTSGRVVQYF
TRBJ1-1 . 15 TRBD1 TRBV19 CASSIFNRGATEAFF
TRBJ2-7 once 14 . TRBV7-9 CASSSPKLPYEQYF
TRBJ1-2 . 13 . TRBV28 CASRPRGWPGYTF
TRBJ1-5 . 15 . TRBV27 CASSRDGGVGQPQHF
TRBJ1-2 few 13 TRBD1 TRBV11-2 CATHHTGGYGYTF
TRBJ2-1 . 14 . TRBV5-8 CASSLGYRADEQFF
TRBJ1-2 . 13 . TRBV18 CASSTTDRSGYTF
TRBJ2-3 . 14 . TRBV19 CASSIAGITDTQYF
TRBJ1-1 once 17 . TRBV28 CASSLHRVRGMNTEAFF
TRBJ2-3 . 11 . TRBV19 CASSIGLLPYF
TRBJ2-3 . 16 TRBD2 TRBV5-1 CASSSGLAQGTDTQYF
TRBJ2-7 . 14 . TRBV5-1 CASSLGVSAGEQYF
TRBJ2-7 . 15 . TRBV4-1 CASSQEGRGSNEQYF
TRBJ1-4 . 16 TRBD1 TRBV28 CASSFYPGQGREKLFF
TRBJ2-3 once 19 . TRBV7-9 CASTRMRGSSSERTDTQYF
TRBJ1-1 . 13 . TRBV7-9 CASSLSLRDEAFF
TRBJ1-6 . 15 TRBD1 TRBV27 CASSFPGGVDSPLHF
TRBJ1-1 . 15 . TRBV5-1 CASSLAQTVGTEAFF
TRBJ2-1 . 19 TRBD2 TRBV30 CAWSVTGTSGRVLSDEQFF
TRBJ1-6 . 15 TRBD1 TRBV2 CAGDGTGNWNSPLHF
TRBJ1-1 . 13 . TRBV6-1 CASKPGPNTEAFF
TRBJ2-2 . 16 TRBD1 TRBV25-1 CASSADRGQNPGELFF
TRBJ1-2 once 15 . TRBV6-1 CASSELGASNYGYTF
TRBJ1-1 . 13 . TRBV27 CASSLTGFTEAFF
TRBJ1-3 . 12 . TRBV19 CASSRSENTIYF
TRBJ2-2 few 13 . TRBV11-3 CASSLVATGELFF
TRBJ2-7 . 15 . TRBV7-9 CASSLKRDLSYEQYF
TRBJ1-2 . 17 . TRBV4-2 CASASSGGSLAGYGYTF
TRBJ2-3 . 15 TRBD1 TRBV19 CASSRDRGNGDTQYF
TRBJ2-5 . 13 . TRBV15 CATSTSVEETQYF
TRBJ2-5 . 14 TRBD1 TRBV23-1 CASRSRDREETQYF
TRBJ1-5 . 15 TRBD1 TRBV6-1 CASSSGQGSWQPQHF
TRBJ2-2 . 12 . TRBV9 CASSVASGELFF
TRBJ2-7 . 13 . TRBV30 CAWSVRSAYEQYF
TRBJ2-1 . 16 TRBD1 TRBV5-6 CASSLVGDRGFNEQFF
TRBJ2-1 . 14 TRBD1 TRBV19 CASQEDRGYNEQFF
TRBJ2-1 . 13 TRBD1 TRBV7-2 CASGLPSRGEQFF
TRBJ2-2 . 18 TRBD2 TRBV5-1 CASRLGALAGMNTGELFF
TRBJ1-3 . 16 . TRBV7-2 CASSLMLPGSGNTIYF
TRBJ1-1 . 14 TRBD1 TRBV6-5 CASRFGQAGTEAFF
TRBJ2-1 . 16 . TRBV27 CASSPGTTSSYNEQFF
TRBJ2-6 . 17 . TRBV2 CASSEAIAVSGANVLTF
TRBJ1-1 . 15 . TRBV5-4 CASSLGGAQNTEAFF
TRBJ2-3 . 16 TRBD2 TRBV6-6 CASSLLASGRGDTQYF